This TCR beta chain was captured by sequencing in a study of T cell responses to AZD1222 COVID-19 vaccine. The assay was immunoSEQ multiplex PCR, and TCRdb's table has in-frame clones only and misses some. The top ten hold approximately 17% of the sample, which has about 150,000 clones, around 90% seen once. Trimming at V came to 3 bases and at J to 8 bases, leaving 11 bases not matched to a gene. CDR1 and CDR2 (germline): LNHDA, SQIVND (reference sequence). This CDR3 contains 16 residues. V gene TRBV19 combines with J gene TRBJ1-4, with 8 bases aligning to TRBD1. The TCR sequence derives from an adult in good health. The input for sequencing was peripheral blood, taken on day 0 of AZD1222 vaccination. DNA for the CDR3: TGTGCCAGTAGTATCTTCGGACAGGGCCTAAGGGAAAAACTGTTTTTT. Amino acids: CASSIFGQGLREKLFF.